The 21 T cell receptor beta chains below all came from one sample that was sequenced in a study. TCRdb called the RT-PCR reads again in MiXCR, with one record for every CDR3 protein. The sample contains about 700,000 distinct CDR3 sequences, 14% of which appear only once. Sample: memory CD4+ T cells from blood. These receptors were obtained from a female donor in good health, serving as a healthy control.

The CDR3, as DNA: TGTGCCAGCAGCTTAGGGCAGGGGGGGGTCTACGAGCAGTACTTC. This codes for CASSLGQGGVYEQYF. The J gene is TRBJ2-7, the V gene TRBV7-8; D tentatively fits TRBD1 or TRBD2 (7 bases each). Germline-derived CDR1 and CDR2 are SGHVS and FQNEAQ. This CDR3 region has 15 residues. Deletions cut 1 base from V and 3 bases from J, with 13 bases between.

V gene TRBV7-2 combines with J gene TRBJ1-3; possible D gene TRBD1, 5 bases. The V end was cut by 5 bases, the J end by 0 bases, with 11 bases between. The CDR3 is 15 residues long. CDR1 and CDR2 from the germline V gene are SGHTA and FQGNSA. CDR3 nucleotide sequence: TGTGCCAGCAGCCCAGGACATACCTCTGGAAACACCATATATTTT. It codes for CASSPGHTSGNTIYF.

This clonotype showed up just once. The chain carries TRBV28 and TRBJ2-1, with D possibly being TRBD2 (6 bases). The CDR3 extends over 15 amino acids. V was clipped by 4 bases and J by 4 bases, with 14 bases between them. Per the germline V gene, CDR1 is MDHEN and CDR2 is SYDVKM. This chain's CDR3 is CASSSLRDFYNEQFF. The CDR3 DNA reads as TGTGCCAGCAGTTCCCTCAGGGACTTTTACAATGAGCAGTTCTTC.

The V and J genes are TRBV6-1 and TRBJ1-4; D perhaps matches TRBD1 (5 bases). The CDR3 is made up of 15 amino acids. V was shortened by 4 bases and J by 7 bases, with 16 bases between the two germline ends. The germline V gene has CDR1 MNHNS and CDR2 SASEGT. The DNA of the CDR3 is TGTGCCAGCAGTGGGGCCAGGGATCACGTTGAAAAACTGTTTTTT. As protein: CASSGARDHVEKLFF.

This clonotype came up many times. The chain links TRBV29-1 to TRBJ2-7, with 10 bases identical to TRBD2. This CDR3 spans 12 amino acids. Germline V lookup: CDR1 SQVTM, CDR2 ANQGSEA. Unmatched junction bases numbered 4, after V lost 7 bases and J lost 4 bases. The CDR3, as DNA: TGCAGCGGGGGGACTAGCGAGTACGAGCAGTACTTC. Its translation: CSGGTSEYEQYF.

This chain uses TRBV5-6 with TRBJ1-1; 8 bases fit TRBD1. With 2 bases clipped from V and 9 bases from J, the junction kept 15 bases outside the gene matches. This CDR3 region has 16 residues. Germline V gene lookup returns CDR1 SGHDT and CDR2 YYEEEE. In DNA, the CDR3 is TGTGCCAGCAGCTTCGGCCAGGGGGCGGTCTCATCGAAAGCTTTCTTT. This codes for CASSFGQGAVSSKAFF.

This clonotype was seen a handful of times. The rearrangement uses TRBV28 and TRBJ2-7; 12 nucleotides align to TRBD2. Losses at the gene ends were 2 bases for V and 1 base for J; bases not matched to a gene: 6. Germline loops: CDR1 MDHEN, CDR2 SYDVKM. The CDR3 is made up of 17 amino acids. CDR3 sequence: CASSLVGTSGSSYEQYF. The DNA for the CDR3 is TGTGCCAGCAGTTTAGTAGGGACTAGCGGGTCATCCTACGAGCAGTACTTC. Full variable domain (outside the CDR3, taken from reference TRBV28 and TRBJ2-7): DVKVTQSSRYLVKRTGEKVFLECVQDMDHENMFWYRQDPGLGLRLIYFSYDVKMKEKGDIPEGYSVSREKKERFSLILESASTNQTSMYLCASSLVGTSGSSYEQYFGPGTRLTVT.

The chain is built from TRBV20-1 and TRBJ2-3; 8 bases match TRBD2. The ends lost 2 bases at V and 1 base at J; junction bases unmatched: 5. This CDR3 has 15 amino acids. The germline gives CDR1 DFQATT, CDR2 SNEGSKA (reference sequence). CDR3 region: CSARRGGWGTDTQYF. In DNA, the CDR3 is TGCAGTGCTAGACGCGGGGGGTGGGGCACAGATACGCAGTATTTT.

This clonotype appeared a few times. V and J are TRBV27 and TRBJ2-7; possible D gene TRBD1, 5 bases. Germline CDR1 is MNHEY and CDR2 is SMNVEV (reference sequence). There are 14 residues in the CDR3. Deletions cut 5 bases from V and 5 bases from J, with 16 bases between. This CDR3 is CASSTRRQFHEQYF. CDR3 sequence (DNA): TGTGCCAGCAGTACCAGGAGACAGTTCCACGAGCAGTACTTC.

With respect to this clonotype: A much larger clone lies a single base off, so this may be a read error. Because the CDR3's place on the DNA is in doubt, the DNA is left out and the CDR3 is given as listed by TCRdb. The chain links TRBV29-1 to TRBJ1-5; TRBD1, the table's D call, was not compared with the DNA. CDR1 SQVTM and CDR2 ANQGSEA come from the germline V gene. The CDR3 has 15 residues if both end residues are counted. The CDR3 loop is CSVEVGTGSNQPRHF.

The genes are TRBV5-1 and TRBJ2-4; 7 bases line up with TRBD2. J was trimmed by 0 bases and V by 0 bases; bases with no gene match: 18. This CDR3 has 21 amino acids. Germline-derived CDR1 and CDR2 are SGHRS and YFSETQ. This chain's CDR3 is CASSLGMIQARGNLAKNIQYF. The DNA of the CDR3 is TGCGCCAGCAGCTTGGGGATGATACAAGCGCGGGGGAATCTAGCCAAAAACATTCAGTACTTC.

In its sample, this clonotype was seen a few times. The V gene is TRBV5-1, the J gene TRBJ2-4, with 7 positions matching TRBD1. This CDR3 contains 16 residues. CDR1 is SGHRS and CDR2 is YFSETQ in the germline V gene. Germline trimming cut 3 bases from V and 2 bases from J; bases unmatched to any gene: 8. CDR3 region: CASSWDRFGTKNIQYF. Here the CDR3 DNA reads TGCGCCAGCAGCTGGGACAGATTTGGGACCAAAAACATTCAGTACTTC.

Written as DNA, the CDR3 is TGCAGTGCTCAGACAGATACCTACGAGCAGTACTTC. Translated: CSAQTDTYEQYF. The genes are TRBV20-1 and TRBJ2-7; D possibly corresponds to TRBD1 (5 bases). Germline loops: CDR1 DFQATT, CDR2 SNEGSKA (reference sequence). CDR3 size: 12 residues. V was cut by 5 bases and J by 2 bases, with 10 bases left in between.

This clonotype occurred many times. V is TRBV7-2 and J is TRBJ1-1, with D unclear. Trimming stripped 2 bases from V and 4 bases from J, with 11 bases between. The CDR3 consists of 14 residues. Germline values: CDR1 SGHTA, CDR2 FQGNSA. As DNA, the CDR3 is TGTGCCAGCAGCTTATACGAGGGAAGCACTGAAGCTTTCTTT. Translated: CASSLYEGSTEAFF.

This rearrangement joins TRBV27 to TRBJ2-2; D might be TRBD2 (6 bases). Germline V gene lookup returns CDR1 MNHEY and CDR2 SMNVEV (reference sequence). V was clipped by 7 bases and J by 4 bases, with 16 bases between them. The CDR3 has 15 amino acids. CDR3 in DNA: TGTGCCAGCAATACGAACGCGGGGTCCACCGGGGAGCTGTTTTTT. It encodes CASNTNAGSTGELFF.

This clonotype was recorded a few times. V usage is TRBV7-9 and J usage is TRBJ2-5, with 7 nucleotides matching TRBD1. The CDR3 totals 16 residues. Germline V gene sequence: CDR1 SEHNR, CDR2 FQNEAQ (reference sequence). Unmatched junction bases numbered 7, after V lost 0 bases and J lost 3 bases. CDR3 sequence: CASSLAPGQKKETQYF. In DNA, the CDR3 is TGTGCCAGCAGCTTAGCGCCGGGACAGAAAAAAGAGACCCAGTACTTC.

This clonotype was counted a few times. The rearrangement links TRBV4-3 to TRBJ1-2; no clear D. Germline loops: CDR1 LGHNA, CDR2 YSLEER. Trimming took 0 bases from V and 10 from J, leaving 21 bases between them. This CDR3 region has 16 residues. For the CDR3, the DNA is TGCGCCAGCAGCCAAGACCTCCCCCCCCATCGAGGAGCCTACACCTTC. Its protein is CASSQDLPPHRGAYTF.

This clonotype was seen ten or more times. This chain joins TRBV5-1 and TRBJ1-1; weak D call: TRBD1 (6 bases). The germline V gene encodes CDR1 SGHRS and CDR2 YFSETQ. The CDR3 is 14 residues long. Deletions cut 1 base from V and 3 bases from J, with 10 bases between. This chain's CDR3 is CASSLQGLDTEAFF. The CDR3 DNA follows: TGCGCCAGCAGCTTGCAGGGGTTGGACACTGAAGCTTTCTTT.

The V gene is TRBV15, the J gene TRBJ2-1; D is uncertain. The CDR3 runs 16 residues. The germline gives CDR1 LNHNV, CDR2 YYDKDF (reference sequence). Trimming removed 0 bases at V and 4 bases at J, with 13 bases between. CDR3 bases: TGTGCCACCAGCAGAGATATCACGGTCGGGTACAATGAGCAGTTCTTC. As protein: CATSRDITVGYNEQFF.

This clonotype was counted between two and nine times. The chain recombines TRBV18 with TRBJ2-1, with a possible D match to TRBD2 (6 bases). Germline CDR1 and CDR2: KGHSH and LQKENI. The CDR3 runs to 12 residues. Trimming shortened V by 2 bases and J by 9 bases, and 8 bases separated the two germline ends. The CDR3 DNA follows: TGTGCCAGCTCACCAGGGCGGGGTGAGCAGTTCTTC. Translation gives CASSPGRGEQFF.

This clonotype has a handful of counts. V gene TRBV11-2 combines with J gene TRBJ2-7; D call uncertain. CDR3 length: 15 amino acids. Germline V gene sequence: CDR1 SGHAT, CDR2 FQNNGV. Trimming removed 5 bases from V and 1 base from J, with 15 bases in between. The CDR3 loop is CASSLILAESYEQYF. Written as DNA, the CDR3 is TGTGCCAGCAGCCTTATCTTGGCGGAGTCCTACGAGCAGTACTTC. Combining the CDR3 with reference TRBV11-2 and TRBJ2-7 gives the whole variable domain EAGVAQSPRYKIIEKRQSVAFWCNPISGHATLYWYQQILGQGPKLLIQFQNNGVVDDSQLPKDRFSAERLKGVDSTLKIQPAKLEDSAVYLCASSLILAESYEQYFGPGTRLTVT.